The clone carrying this TCR beta chain was seen a few times. The data were taken from a study of T-cell reconstitution after alpha-beta-depleted transplantation in children. Preparation of the TCRbeta library involved a method that used unique molecular identifiers. TCRdb redid the calling of the PCR reads with MiXCR, one entry per CDR3 protein. The sample has 580,000 or so distinct CDR3 sequences, under 30% seen once. The CDR3 length is 15 residues. The V and J ends lost 4 bases and 9 bases, in that order; junction bases with no gene match: 11. This receptor was obtained from a boy younger than two who had a stem cell transplant for acute myeloid leukemia, so the T cells may come from the graft donor. The material was PBMCs, mostly from graft donor cells, obtained 360 days after TCRalphabeta/CD19-depleted stem cell transplant. The V and J genes are TRBV12-3 or TRBV12-4 and TRBJ2-1; 8 nucleotides match TRBD2. This CDR3 is CASSSFSGVKVEQFF. The DNA of the CDR3 is TGTGCCAGCAGTTCTTTTAGCGGGGTGAAGGTTGAGCAGTTCTTC.